The 20 T cell receptor beta chains reported below all come from one sample, sequenced in a study of blood T cell repertoires in COVID-19. Only in-frame clones appear in the TCRdb table, and some are missing; sequencing was by immunoSEQ multiplex PCR. The profile shows about 49,000 clones, around 81% of them singletons. Sample: peripheral blood. The receptors stem from a woman at least 80 years old with COVID-19, enrolled during active disease.

J is TRBJ2-3 and V is TRBV6-5; D perhaps matches TRBD1 (6 bases). The germline gives CDR1 MNHEY, CDR2 SVGAGI. Trimming shortened V by 7 bases and J by 4 bases, and 15 bases separated the two germline ends. The CDR3 runs 14 residues. DNA for the CDR3: TGTGCCAGCACAACAGGGCTATTACCAGATACGCAGTATTTT. Encoded protein: CASTTGLLPDTQYF.

This rearrangement joins TRBV5-4 to TRBJ1-3, with unresolved D. The germline V gene encodes CDR1 SGHNT and CDR2 YYREEE (reference sequence). The CDR3 is made up of 16 amino acids. V lost 0 bases and J 0 bases, leaving 10 bases between the germline ends. The CDR3 DNA reads TGTGCCAGCAGCTTGGCTTCGAGCCGCTCTGGAAACACCATATATTTT. Protein sequence: CASSLASSRSGNTIYF.

The rearrangement links TRBV19 to TRBJ2-4; D possibly corresponds to TRBD1 (6 bases). Germline V lookup: CDR1 LNHDA, CDR2 SQIVND (reference sequence). The CDR3 has 16 amino acids. V was cut by 10 bases and J by 0 bases, with 19 bases left in between. The CDR3 DNA reads TGTGCCACTGGACAGTCGGCTAAACTAGCCAAAAACATTCAGTACTTC. Encoded protein: CATGQSAKLAKNIQYF.

The chain has TRBV30 and TRBJ1-1, with D unclear. Germline CDR1 GTSNPN, CDR2 SVGIG (reference sequence). This CDR3 contains 14 residues. The V gene lost 3 bases and the J gene lost 0 bases, with 11 bases spanning the gap. CDR3 loop: CAWRTSRMNTEAFF. The CDR3 DNA is TGTGCCTGGAGGACATCCCGCATGAACACTGAAGCTTTCTTT.

In its sample, this clone was seen once. This rearrangement joins TRBV2 to TRBJ1-3; 8 bases match TRBD1. This CDR3 comprises 14 residues. The V and J ends lost 6 bases and 3 bases, in that order; junction bases with no gene match: 4. Per the germline V gene, CDR1 is SNHLY and CDR2 is FYNNEI. CDR3 sequence (DNA): TGTGCCAGCAGGGACAGGGTGAATGGAAACACCATATATTTT. Its protein product is CASRDRVNGNTIYF.

The chain joins TRBV7-3 to TRBJ1-3; the D is unclear. Germline V gives CDR1 SGHTA, CDR2 FQGTGA. This CDR3 has 15 amino acids. V was clipped by 1 base and J by 0 bases, with 7 bases between them. For the CDR3, the DNA is TGTGCCAGCAGCTTAAATGAGATCTCTGGAAACACCATATATTTT. Protein product: CASSLNEISGNTIYF.

The chain carries TRBV5-1 and TRBJ2-7; 14 positions agree with TRBD2. Germline V gene sequence: CDR1 SGHRS, CDR2 YFSETQ. The ends lost 4 bases at V and 6 bases at J; junction bases unmatched: 3. This CDR3 comprises 14 residues. The CDR3 coding sequence is TGCGCCAGCAGCCCGGGACTAGCGGGAGTCGAGCAGTACTTC. Protein product: CASSPGLAGVEQYF.

The chain combines TRBV3-1 (or the pseudogene TRBV3-2) with TRBJ1-2; 10 bases are a match to TRBD1. V trimming: 2 bases; J trimming: 5 bases; junction bases outside the gene matches: 8. This CDR3 contains 16 residues. Germline V gives CDR1 LGHDT, CDR2 YNNKEL (reference sequence). CDR3 residues: CASSQSGQGSVYGYTF. The DNA of the CDR3 is TGTGCCAGCAGCCAATCGGGACAGGGGTCCGTTTATGGCTACACCTTC.

This clone is medium-sized. V and J are TRBV30 and TRBJ2-2, with 14 bases fitting TRBD2. The CDR3 runs to 16 residues. CDR1 and CDR2 (germline): GTSNPN, SVGIG (reference sequence). The junction had 8 bases not matched to a gene; V was cut back by 5 bases and J by 6 bases. Written as DNA, the CDR3 is TGTGCCTGGGATTGGACGACTAGCGGGAGGGCCGGGGAGCTGTTTTTT. Residues: CAWDWTTSGRAGELFF. The full variable domain, with the rest looked up from reference TRBV30 and TRBJ2-2, is SQTIHQWPATLVQPVGSPLSLECTVEGTSNPNLYWYRQAAGRGLQLLFYSVGIGQISSEVPQNLSASRPQDRQFILSSKKLLLSDSGFYLCAWDWTTSGRAGELFFGEGSRLTVL.

The chain couples TRBV27 to TRBJ2-1, with D uncertain. The CDR3 length is 15 residues. Between the trimmed V and J ends, which lost 4 bases and 0 bases, there was a span of 10 bases. Germline CDR1 and CDR2: MNHEY and SMNVEV (reference sequence). The CDR3 is CASSSALSSYNEQFF. In DNA, the CDR3 is TGTGCCAGCAGTTCCGCGTTGAGCTCCTACAATGAGCAGTTCTTC.

V usage is TRBV5-6 and J usage is TRBJ2-5, with TRBD1 identical over 7 bases. V shed 4 bases and J 4 bases; nucleotides not matched to a gene: 7. In germline, CDR1 is SGHDT, CDR2 YYEEEE. This CDR3 has 14 residues. The CDR3 sequence: CASSVQGFRETQYF. The DNA of the CDR3 is TGTGCCAGCAGCGTACAGGGGTTTCGAGAGACCCAGTACTTC.

The chain combines TRBV9 with TRBJ2-2, with D perhaps matching TRBD2 (6 bases). V was pared by 4 bases and J by 1 base, with 14 bases between. Germline-derived CDR1 and CDR2 are SGDLS and YYNGEE. The CDR3 has 16 residues. In DNA form, the CDR3 reads TGTGCCAGCAGCCCTCCGGGACTCCTGAACACCGGGGAGCTGTTTTTT. It codes for CASSPPGLLNTGELFF.

This sequence joins TRBV20-1 and TRBJ2-1, with TRBD2 matching 7 bases. Germline values: CDR1 DFQATT, CDR2 SNEGSKA (reference sequence). The V segment lost 3 bases and the J segment 6 bases; nucleotides outside the gene matches: 14. The CDR3 is 16 amino acids. Written as DNA, the CDR3 is TGCAGTGCTAGTCCCGCTGGGAGGCGGGAGTTCAATGAGCAGTTCTTC. The encoded protein is CSASPAGRREFNEQFF.

This chain uses TRBV30 with TRBJ1-4; D gene ambiguous. Looked up from germline, CDR1 is GTSNPN and CDR2 is SVGIG (reference sequence). The CDR3 sequence is 12 residues long. Trimming took 1 base from V and 11 from J, leaving 11 bases between them. In nucleotides, the CDR3 is TGTGCCTGGAGTGGAGCCTTAGCGAAACTGTTTTTT. This translates into CAWSGALAKLFF.

The chain has TRBV4-1 and TRBJ2-7; TRBD2 might be the D (6 bases). V was clipped by 1 base and J by 0 bases, with 13 bases between them. The V gene's germline CDR1 is MGHRA and CDR2 YSYEKL. This CDR3 contains 16 residues. The CDR3 protein is CASSQGSTAGSYEQYF. CDR3 DNA: TGCGCCAGCAGCCAAGGGTCCACAGCGGGCTCCTACGAGCAGTACTTC.

This clone was counted ten times or more. This chain connects TRBV19 to TRBJ1-1, with 7 nucleotides matching TRBD1. This CDR3 is built from 16 residues. With V trimmed by 3 bases and J by 0 bases, 7 bases remained unmatched. CDR1 and CDR2 (germline): LNHDA, SQIVND (reference sequence). This chain's CDR3 is CASSILSTGMNTEAFF. The CDR3 nucleotides are TGTGCCAGTAGTATCCTCTCGACAGGGATGAACACTGAAGCTTTCTTT.

This rearrangement joins TRBV2 to TRBJ1-2; 8 nucleotides agree with TRBD1. J was trimmed by 8 bases and V by 7 bases; bases with no gene match: 9. CDR1 SNHLY and CDR2 FYNNEI come from the germline V gene. This CDR3 spans 13 amino acids. CDR3 protein: CASTQDRVLGYTF. In nucleotides, the CDR3 is TGTGCCAGCACCCAGGACAGGGTATTAGGCTACACCTTC.

This clone was recorded once. V is TRBV28 and J is TRBJ1-5; TRBD1 is a possible D gene (6 bases). Per the germline V gene, CDR1 is MDHEN and CDR2 is SYDVKM. Trimming took off 3 bases at V and 4 bases at J, with 10 bases between the two ends. The CDR3 has 14 residues. The CDR3 nucleotides are TGTGCCAGCAGTTTTACAGGGAAAAATCAGCCCCAGCATTTT. Its protein product is CASSFTGKNQPQHF.

CDR3 in amino acids: CASSRGLAGRGAQETQYF. The CDR3 DNA follows: TGTGCCAGTAGTAGGGGACTAGCGGGGCGCGGCGCACAAGAGACCCAGTACTTC. The rearrangement links TRBV19 to TRBJ2-5, with TRBD2 matching over 13 bases. The CDR3 has 18 amino acids. The V gene end was trimmed by 4 bases and the J gene end by 2 bases; junction bases not matched to a gene: 10. CDR1 and CDR2 from the germline V gene are LNHDA and SQIVND (reference sequence). Full variable domain (missing parts from reference TRBV19 and TRBJ2-5): DGGITQSPKYLFRKEGQNVTLSCEQNLNHDAMYWYRQDPGQGLRLIYYSQIVNDFQKGDIAEGYSVSREKKESFPLTVTSAQKNPTAFYLCASSRGLAGRGAQETQYFGPGTRLLVL.

The chain recombines TRBV5-6 with TRBJ2-1; 7 bases are a match to TRBD1. After removal of 5 bases from V and 8 bases from J, the junction contained 19 bases not matched to a gene. Germline V gives CDR1 SGHDT, CDR2 YYEEEE. The CDR3 has 17 residues. CDR3 bases: TGTGCCAGCAGTCCTGACAGGGCCTTAGGGTTGCGGGATGAGCAGTTCTTC. Protein: CASSPDRALGLRDEQFF.